Listed below are T cell receptor beta chains from one sample, sequenced in a study of blood T cells in healthy people across ages. MiXCR, run by TCRdb on the 5' RACE reads, gives a single entry per CDR3 protein. The sample lists some 1.4 million distinct CDR3 sequences, 35% to 45% occurring once. Source material: blood. The receptors derive from a woman under 30 in good health. Each CDR3 is given with its conserved first and last residue. A D gene is named only where the DNA matches it firmly. Expanded clones get a size class; other rows say once, few or many, or leave the size out.

V	size	J	D	DNA	CDR3
TRBV28	few	TRBJ1-6	NA	TGTGCCAGCAGTTTACCCTCTTCCATCCCCCTCCACTTT	CASSLPSSIPLHF
TRBV4-1	few	TRBJ1-2	NA	TGCGCCAGCAGCCAAGAGGGGGCAGAATCTAACTATGGCTACACCTTC	CASSQEGAESNYGYTF
TRBV2	NA	TRBJ2-7	NA	TGTGCCAGCACCCTAGAACTTATGGACAATGAGCAGTACTTC	CASTLELMDNEQYF
TRBV3-1	NA	TRBJ2-1	NA	TGTGCCAGCAGCCAGGGGACATGCGTTGAGCAGTTCTTC	CASSQGTCVEQFF
TRBV20-1	few	TRBJ2-7	TRBD1	TGCAGTGCTGAAAGGACAGGGGACTACGAGCAGTACTTC	CSAERTGDYEQYF
TRBV9	NA	TRBJ2-3	NA	TGTGCCTGCAGCGTAGGGGTTAGGCCACTCACAGATACGCAGTATTTT	CACSVGVRPLTDTQYF
TRBV16	NA	TRBJ1-2	NA	TGTGCCAGCAGCTCCCCCGATCCGGGAGCGGGCGGCTACACCTTC	CASSSPDPGAGGYTF
TRBV6-5	few	TRBJ2-1	NA	TGTGCCAGCAGTATCGGGGGTGGGGATGAGCAGTTCTTC	CASSIGGGDEQFF
TRBV25-1	NA	TRBJ1-5	NA	TGTGCCAGCAGGGCCCCGGGGAACGGTCAGCCCCAGCATTTT	CASRAPGNGQPQHF
TRBV28	once	TRBJ1-6	NA	TGTGCCAGCAGCTTCGGACAGAGGATCCACTTT	CASSFGQRIHF
TRBV12-3/TRBV12-4	NA	TRBJ1-2	NA	TGTGCCAGCAGTCTATTGGACAGTTATGGCTACACCTTC	CASSLLDSYGYTF
TRBV5-1	NA	TRBJ2-3	NA	TGCGCCAGCAGAGAGGCCCAAGATACGCAGTATTTT	CASREAQDTQYF
TRBV7-2	NA	TRBJ2-1	TRBD2	TGTGCCAGCAGCTTTAGCGGGGGGCCCTGGGATGAGCAGTTCTTC	CASSFSGGPWDEQFF
TRBV6-2/TRBV6-3	NA	TRBJ1-5	NA	TGTGCCAGCAGTTACTCGTCTTGGCAGCCCCAGCATTTT	CASSYSSWQPQHF
TRBV20-1	few	TRBJ2-7	TRBD1	TGCAGTGCTTTCGACCTCAGGGGGCTCTACGAGCAGTACTTC	CSAFDLRGLYEQYF
TRBV6-6	NA	TRBJ1-2	NA	TGTGCCAGCAGTTCCCCAGGGAGCGGCTACACCTTC	CASSSPGSGYTF
TRBV20-1	few	TRBJ1-6	NA	TGCAGTGCTAGGGAAGGTGGGGCTAATTCACCCCTCCACTTT	CSAREGGANSPLHF
TRBV9	once	TRBJ1-2	NA	TGTGCCAGCAGCGGAAACTTGGGGGCGAGGCGTGGCTACACCTTC	CASSGNLGARRGYTF
TRBV27	many	TRBJ1-1	TRBD1	TGTGCCAGCAGTCCGGGGACAGGGCTCACTGAAGCTTTCTTT	CASSPGTGLTEAFF
TRBV4-1	NA	TRBJ1-2	NA	TGCGCCAGCACCTCCCCTGGTGTGGCATCCTTCTATGGCTACACCTTC	CASTSPGVASFYGYTF
TRBV20-1	few	TRBJ2-3	TRBD2	TGCAGTGCCCCTAGCGGGATAATTGGTTCTACGCAGTATTTT	CSAPSGIIGSTQYF
TRBV6-5	NA	TRBJ1-2	NA	TGTGCCCGCAGTTTCTCCGCCCCGGGGTTGAGTGACTATGGCTACACCTTC	CARSFSAPGLSDYGYTF
TRBV5-1	few	TRBJ2-7	NA	TGCGCCAGCAGCTTGGGGGGCCAACGGGACGAGCAGTACTTC	CASSLGGQRDEQYF
TRBV20-1	NA	TRBJ2-7	TRBD1	TGCAGTGCTAGCCCCCGGGACAGGGAATCACTTCCCTACGAGCAGTACTTC	CSASPRDRESLPYEQYF
TRBV7-6	many	TRBJ2-1	TRBD2	TGTGCCAGCAGCTTAGCGGCTAGCGGCACCAGCAATGAGCAGTTCTTC	CASSLAASGTSNEQFF
TRBV4-1	NA	TRBJ2-1	TRBD2	TGCGCCAGCAGCCAAGATTCCGCGGGGGACTACAATGAGCAGTTCTTC	CASSQDSAGDYNEQFF
TRBV15	once	TRBJ2-6	TRBD1	TGTGCCACCAGCAGAGCGACAGGGGGTAACTCTGGGGCCAACGTCCTGACTTTC	CATSRATGGNSGANVLTF
TRBV5-8	NA	TRBJ1-5	TRBD1	TGTGCCAGCAGCTTGGATGTGGGGACAGGTAGCAATCAGCCCCAGCATTTT	CASSLDVGTGSNQPQHF
TRBV20-1	many	TRBJ2-1	NA	TGCAGTGCTAACGGACGAGCGGACTACAATGAGCAGTTCTTC	CSANGRADYNEQFF
TRBV9	few	TRBJ2-1	NA	TGTGCCAGCAGCGTAGCATCAGGGCAGGTACTTGAGCAGTTCTTC	CASSVASGQVLEQFF
TRBV18	NA	TRBJ2-2	NA	TGTGCCAGCTCAATCGGCCTAGCGTTATCACCCGGGGAGCTGTTTTTT	CASSIGLALSPGELFF
TRBV6-1	NA	TRBJ2-3	TRBD2	TGTGCCAGCAGTGACAAGGGACTAGCGGGAGAAGAAGATACGCAGTATTTT	CASSDKGLAGEEDTQYF
TRBV13	NA	TRBJ1-1	NA	TGTGCCAGCAGCCTATTCTACGCCGGGGGGACTGAAGCTTTCTTT	CASSLFYAGGTEAFF
TRBV7-6	few	TRBJ1-2	NA	TGTGCCAGCAGCCCCAGCCAGGGACTCAACTATGGCTACACCTTC	CASSPSQGLNYGYTF
TRBV20-1	few	TRBJ2-3	TRBD2	TGCAGTGTTAAAGCGGGGGCCCGCACAGATACGCAGTATTTT	CSVKAGARTDTQYF
TRBV29-1	many	TRBJ2-7	NA	TGCAGTGCTAGTAGCGGCGAGCAGTACTTC	CSASSGEQYF
TRBV6-5	few	TRBJ1-5	NA	TGTGCCAGCAGTTACTCGGGCGGGGCGCCTGCTAGCAATCAGCCCCAGCATTTT	CASSYSGGAPASNQPQHF
TRBV4-1	few	TRBJ2-1	NA	TGCGCCAGCAGCCAGGTTGGGGTAGAGACGCAGTTCTTC	CASSQVGVETQFF
TRBV5-4	NA	TRBJ2-5	NA	TGTGCCAGCAGCACCCTCGATTCCCTGGGAGAGACCCAGTACTTC	CASSTLDSLGETQYF
TRBV20-1	NA	TRBJ2-3	TRBD2	TGCAGTGCTAGAGGAGGCGGGGGGGTTTTTAGCACAGATACGCAGTATTTT	CSARGGGGVFSTDTQYF
TRBV21-1	NA	TRBJ2-3	NA	TGTGCCAGCAGCAAACAGTTAGGGGTGGGCCTTTGGGAAGCAGATACGCAGTATTTT	CASSKQLGVGLWEADTQYF
TRBV7-7	many	TRBJ2-1	NA	TGTGCTAGCAGCCGAGACCAGTACAATGAGCAGTTCTTC	CASSRDQYNEQFF
TRBV4-1	NA	TRBJ2-3	TRBD2	TGCGCCAGCAGCCAAGATCCCAGCGGGGGTATTGCAGATACGCAGTATTTT	CASSQDPSGGIADTQYF
TRBV5-1	many	TRBJ2-3	TRBD2	TGCGCCAGCAGCTTCGGACTAGCGGGAGAGATGAGCACAGATACGCAGTATTTT	CASSFGLAGEMSTDTQYF
TRBV10-3	NA	TRBJ2-7	TRBD2	TGTGCCATCAGGGCGGGACTAGCAAACAATGAGCAGTACTTC	CAIRAGLANNEQYF